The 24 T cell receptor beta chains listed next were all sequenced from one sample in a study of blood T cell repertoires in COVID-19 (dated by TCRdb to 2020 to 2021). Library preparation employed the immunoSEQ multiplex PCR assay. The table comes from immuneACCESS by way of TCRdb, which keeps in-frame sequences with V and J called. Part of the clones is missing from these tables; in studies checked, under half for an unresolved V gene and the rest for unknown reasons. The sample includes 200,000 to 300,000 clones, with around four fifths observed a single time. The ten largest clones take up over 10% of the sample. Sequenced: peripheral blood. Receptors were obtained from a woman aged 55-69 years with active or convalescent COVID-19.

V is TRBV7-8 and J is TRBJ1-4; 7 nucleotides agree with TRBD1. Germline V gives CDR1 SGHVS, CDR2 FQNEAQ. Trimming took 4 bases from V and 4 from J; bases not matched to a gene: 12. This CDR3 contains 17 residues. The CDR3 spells CASSSKGTAPYNEKLFF. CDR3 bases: TGTGCCAGCAGCTCAAAGGGGACAGCCCCATATAATGAAAAACTGTTTTTT.

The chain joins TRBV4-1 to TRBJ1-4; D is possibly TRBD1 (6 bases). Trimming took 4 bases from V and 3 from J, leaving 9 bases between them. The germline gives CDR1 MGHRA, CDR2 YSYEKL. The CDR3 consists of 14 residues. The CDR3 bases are TGCGCCAGCAGCCTCGGGACACCTAATGAAAAACTGTTTTTT. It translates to CASSLGTPNEKLFF.

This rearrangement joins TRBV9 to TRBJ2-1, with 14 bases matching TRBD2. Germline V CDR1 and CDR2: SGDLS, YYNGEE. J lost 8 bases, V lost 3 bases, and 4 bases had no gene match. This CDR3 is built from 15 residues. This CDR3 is CASSGWGLAGDEQFF. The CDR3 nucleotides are TGTGCCAGCAGCGGCTGGGGACTAGCGGGGGATGAGCAGTTCTTC.

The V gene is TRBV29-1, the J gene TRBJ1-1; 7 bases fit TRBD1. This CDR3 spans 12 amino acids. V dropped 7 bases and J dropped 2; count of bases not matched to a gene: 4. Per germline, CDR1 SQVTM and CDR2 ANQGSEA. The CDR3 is CSGGTANTEAFF. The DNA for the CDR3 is TGCAGCGGGGGGACAGCTAACACTGAAGCTTTCTTT.

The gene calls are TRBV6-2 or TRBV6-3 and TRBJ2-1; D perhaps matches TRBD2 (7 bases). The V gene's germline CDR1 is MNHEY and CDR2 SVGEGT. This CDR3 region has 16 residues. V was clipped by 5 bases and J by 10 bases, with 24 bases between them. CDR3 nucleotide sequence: TGTGCCAGCAGTCCCACGGGGGGCCCCACAATAGGCGAGCAGTTCTTC. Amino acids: CASSPTGGPTIGEQFF.

The CDR3 coding sequence is TGTGCCAGCAGCCGACAGGGTATCGGGGAGCTGTTTTTT. This encodes CASSRQGIGELFF. The chain uses TRBV2 and TRBJ2-2, with 7 bases fitting TRBD1. This CDR3 comprises 13 residues. From germline, CDR1 is SNHLY and CDR2 FYNNEI. V lost 6 bases to trimming and J lost 7 bases; unmatched junction nucleotides: 5.

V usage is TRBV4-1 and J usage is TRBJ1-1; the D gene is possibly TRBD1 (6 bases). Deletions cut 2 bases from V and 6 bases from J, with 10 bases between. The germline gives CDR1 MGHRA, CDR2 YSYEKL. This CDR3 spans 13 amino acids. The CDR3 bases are TGCGCCAGCAGCCAACACCAGGGGTCTGAAGCTTTCTTT. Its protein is CASSQHQGSEAFF.

The DNA of the CDR3 is TGCGCCAGCAGCTTGGCGACTAGCGGGGGGCCGCGAAATGAGCAGTTCTTC. Protein: CASSLATSGGPRNEQFF. The chain recombines TRBV5-1 with TRBJ2-1; 13 bases are a match to TRBD2. This CDR3 comprises 17 residues. Trimming took 0 bases from V and 7 from J; bases not matched to a gene: 7. The germline gives CDR1 SGHRS, CDR2 YFSETQ. The whole variable domain, remainder taken from reference TRBV5-1 and TRBJ2-1, is KAGVTQTPRYLIKTRGQQVTLSCSPISGHRSVSWYQQTPGQGLQFLFEYFSETQRNKGNFPGRFSGRQFSNSRSEMNVSTLELGDSALYLCASSLATSGGPRNEQFFGPGTRLTVL.

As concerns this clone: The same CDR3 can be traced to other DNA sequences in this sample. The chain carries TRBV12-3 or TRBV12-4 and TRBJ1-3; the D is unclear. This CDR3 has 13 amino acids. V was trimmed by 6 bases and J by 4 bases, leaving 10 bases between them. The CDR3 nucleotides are TGTGCCAGCAGCCCCGGAGTCGGAAACACCATATATTTT. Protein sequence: CASSPGVGNTIYF.

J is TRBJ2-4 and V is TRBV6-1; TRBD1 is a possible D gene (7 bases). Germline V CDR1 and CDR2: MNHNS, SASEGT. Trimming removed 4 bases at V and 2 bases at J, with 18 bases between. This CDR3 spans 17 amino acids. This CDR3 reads CASSARQGGFTKNIQYF. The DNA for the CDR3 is TGTGCCAGCAGTGCCCGACAGGGAGGCTTCACCAAAAACATTCAGTACTTC.

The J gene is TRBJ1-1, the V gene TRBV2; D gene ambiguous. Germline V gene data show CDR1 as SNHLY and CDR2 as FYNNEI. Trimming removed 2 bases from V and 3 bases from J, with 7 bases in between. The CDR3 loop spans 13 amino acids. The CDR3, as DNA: TGTGCCAGCAGTGAACTGTTTTACACTGAAGCTTTCTTT. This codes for CASSELFYTEAFF.

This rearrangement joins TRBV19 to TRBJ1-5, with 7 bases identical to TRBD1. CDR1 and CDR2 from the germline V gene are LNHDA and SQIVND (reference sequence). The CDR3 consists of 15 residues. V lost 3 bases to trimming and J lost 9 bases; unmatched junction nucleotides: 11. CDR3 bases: TGTGCCAGTAGTATGACGGGACAGCCCTACGGGCCCCAGCATTTT. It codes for CASSMTGQPYGPQHF.

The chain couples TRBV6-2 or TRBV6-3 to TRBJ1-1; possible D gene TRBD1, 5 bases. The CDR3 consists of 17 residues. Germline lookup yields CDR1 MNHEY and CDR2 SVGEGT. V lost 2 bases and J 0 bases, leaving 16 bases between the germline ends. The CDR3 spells CASSYPRDSPLNTEAFF. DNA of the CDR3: TGTGCCAGCAGTTACCCCCGAGACAGCCCCCTGAACACTGAAGCTTTCTTT.

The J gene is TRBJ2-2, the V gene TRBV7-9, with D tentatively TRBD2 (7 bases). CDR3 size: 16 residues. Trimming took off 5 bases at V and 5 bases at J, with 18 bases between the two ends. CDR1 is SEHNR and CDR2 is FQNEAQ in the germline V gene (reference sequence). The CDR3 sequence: CASSPWGGLRTGELFF. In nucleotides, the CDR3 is TGTGCCAGCAGCCCATGGGGGGGCCTAAGGACCGGGGAGCTGTTTTTT.

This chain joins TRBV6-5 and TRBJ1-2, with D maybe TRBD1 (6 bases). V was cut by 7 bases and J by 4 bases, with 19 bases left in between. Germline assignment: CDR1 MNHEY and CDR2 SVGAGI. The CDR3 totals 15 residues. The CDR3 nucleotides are TGTGCCAGCATTCTCATCGGGGGGACAAGCTATGGCTACACCTTC. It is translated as CASILIGGTSYGYTF.

The CDR3 sequence is CASSIVAGTATYEQYF. As DNA, the CDR3 is TGTGCCAGTAGTATAGTCGCCGGGACAGCTACCTACGAGCAGTACTTC. The gene calls are TRBV19 and TRBJ2-7; 7 bases agree with TRBD1. J gave up 2 bases and V 1 base, and 8 bases lay outside the gene matches. This CDR3 has 16 residues. Germline loops: CDR1 LNHDA, CDR2 SQIVND (reference sequence).

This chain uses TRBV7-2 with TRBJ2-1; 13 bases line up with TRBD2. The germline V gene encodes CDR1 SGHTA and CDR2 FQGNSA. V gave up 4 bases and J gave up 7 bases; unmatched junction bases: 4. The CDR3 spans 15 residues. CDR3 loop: CASSSTSGGMNEQFF. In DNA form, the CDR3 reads TGTGCCAGCAGCTCGACTAGCGGGGGGATGAATGAGCAGTTCTTC.

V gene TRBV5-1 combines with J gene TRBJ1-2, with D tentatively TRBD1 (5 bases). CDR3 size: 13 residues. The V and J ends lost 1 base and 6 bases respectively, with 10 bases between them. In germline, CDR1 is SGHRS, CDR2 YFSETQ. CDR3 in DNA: TGCGCCAGCAGCTTGTCCAGGGTTGATGGCTACACCTTC. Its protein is CASSLSRVDGYTF. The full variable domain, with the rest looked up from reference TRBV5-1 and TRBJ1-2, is KAGVTQTPRYLIKTRGQQVTLSCSPISGHRSVSWYQQTPGQGLQFLFEYFSETQRNKGNFPGRFSGRQFSNSRSEMNVSTLELGDSALYLCASSLSRVDGYTFGSGTRLTVV.

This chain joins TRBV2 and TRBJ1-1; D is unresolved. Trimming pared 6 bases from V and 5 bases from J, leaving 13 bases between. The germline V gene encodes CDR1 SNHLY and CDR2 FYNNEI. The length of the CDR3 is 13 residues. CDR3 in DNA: TGTGCCAGCAGGGGGAGGGCGGGAACTGAAGCTTTCTTT. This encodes CASRGRAGTEAFF.

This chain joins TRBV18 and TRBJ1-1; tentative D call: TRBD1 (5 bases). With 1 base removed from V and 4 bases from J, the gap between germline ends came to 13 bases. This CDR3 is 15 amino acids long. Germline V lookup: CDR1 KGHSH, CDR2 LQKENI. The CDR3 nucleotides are TGTGCCAGCTCACCACGCCAGGGTGGGTCCACTGAAGCTTTCTTT. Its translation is CASSPRQGGSTEAFF. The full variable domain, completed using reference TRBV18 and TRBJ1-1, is NAGVMQNPRHLVRRRGQEARLRCSPMKGHSHVYWYRQLPEEGLKFMVYLQKENIIDESGMPKERFSAEFPKEGPSILRIQQVVRGDSAAYFCASSPRQGGSTEAFFGQGTRLTVV.

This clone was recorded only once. CDR3 in DNA: TGCGCCAGCAGCCAAGGGCGGACAACATACTCGAACACTGAAGCTTTCTTT. It translates to CASSQGRTTYSNTEAFF. J is TRBJ1-1 and V is TRBV4-1; D is perhaps TRBD1 (5 bases). This CDR3 has 17 amino acids. Trimming left V 1 base short and J 1 base short, with 16 bases between. Germline-derived CDR1 and CDR2 are MGHRA and YSYEKL.

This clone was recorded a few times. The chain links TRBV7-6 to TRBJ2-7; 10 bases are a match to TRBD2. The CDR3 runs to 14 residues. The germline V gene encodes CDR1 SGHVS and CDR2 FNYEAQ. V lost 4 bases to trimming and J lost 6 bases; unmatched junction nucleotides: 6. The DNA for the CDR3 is TGTGCCAGCAGCTGGAGCGGGGGGGCGGCCGAGCAGTACTTC. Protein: CASSWSGGAAEQYF.

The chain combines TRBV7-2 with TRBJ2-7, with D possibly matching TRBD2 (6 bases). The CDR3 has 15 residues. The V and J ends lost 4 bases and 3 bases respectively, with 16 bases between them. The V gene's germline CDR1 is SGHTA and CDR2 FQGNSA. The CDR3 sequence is CASSSHRAGLYEQYF. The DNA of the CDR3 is TGTGCCAGCAGCTCTCATAGGGCGGGGCTCTACGAGCAGTACTTC.

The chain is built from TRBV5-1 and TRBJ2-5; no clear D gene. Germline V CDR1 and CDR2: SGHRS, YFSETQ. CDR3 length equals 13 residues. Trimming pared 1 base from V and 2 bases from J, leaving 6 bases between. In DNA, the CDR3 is TGCGCCAGCAGCTTGCAGTTACAAGAGACCCAGTACTTC. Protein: CASSLQLQETQYF.